The 29 T cell receptor beta chains below were found in one sample sequenced in a study of cytomegalovirus exposure and HLA in healthy donors. With 60 Vbeta and 13 Jbeta primers, the PCR was carried out. The repertoire was sequenced with immunoSEQ multiplex PCR; TCRdb's copy has only in-frame clones and lacks some. The sample shows under 130,000 clones, 75% to 85% of them seen only once. Input material: PBMCs. These receptors originate from a man between 25 and 39 years old in good health and CMV-seronegative.

The chain is built from TRBV25-1 and TRBJ2-1; the match to TRBD2 covers 8 bases. CDR3 length equals 15 residues. J was trimmed by 4 bases and V by 6 bases; bases with no gene match: 8. Germline loops: CDR1 MGHDK, CDR2 SYGVNS. The CDR3 bases are TGTGCCAGCAGAAAAGCGGGAGAGGCGTACAATGAGCAGTTCTTC. This gives the protein CASRKAGEAYNEQFF.

V usage is TRBV4-3 and J usage is TRBJ2-3, with 7 bases that match TRBD1. The CDR3 has 15 amino acids. The V segment lost 0 bases and the J segment 5 bases; nucleotides outside the gene matches: 5. Germline values: CDR1 LGHNA, CDR2 YSLEER. CDR3 protein: CASSQDRRGQDTQYF. As DNA, the CDR3 is TGCGCCAGCAGCCAAGATAGAAGGGGGCAAGATACGCAGTATTTT.

The chain combines TRBV6-1 with TRBJ2-1; no definite D call. This CDR3 region has 13 residues. Trimming took off 5 bases at V and 7 bases at J, with 12 bases between the two ends. Germline-derived CDR1 and CDR2 are MNHNS and SASEGT. As DNA, the CDR3 is TGTGCCAGCAGTCTGCAAGCCGAGAATGAGCAGTTCTTC. It yields the protein CASSLQAENEQFF.

This clone was recorded once. The same CDR3 arises from other DNA sequences in this sample as well. The CDR3 nucleotides read TGTGCCAGCAGCTCACCGGACAGGGTCGGGGACATTGAGCAGTTCTTC. It codes for CASSSPDRVGDIEQFF. The chain carries TRBV7-9 and TRBJ2-1; 8 bases line up with TRBD1. The germline CDR1 and CDR2 sequences are SEHNR and FQNEAQ (reference sequence). This CDR3 is built from 16 residues. The V segment lost 4 bases and the J segment 9 bases; nucleotides outside the gene matches: 14. Supplemented by reference TRBV7-9 and TRBJ2-1, the full variable domain reads DTGVSQNPRHKITKRGQNVTFRCDPISEHNRLYWYRQTLGQGPEFLTYFQNEAQLEKSRLLSDRFSAERPKGSFSTLEIQRTEQGDSAMYLCASSSPDRVGDIEQFFGPGTRLTVL.

The chain carries TRBV6-1 and TRBJ1-2; D is unclear. Trimming pared 10 bases from V and 4 bases from J, leaving 10 bases between. Germline lookup yields CDR1 MNHNS and CDR2 SASEGT. The CDR3 sequence is 11 residues long. This CDR3 is CATQRAYGYTF. In DNA form, the CDR3 reads TGTGCCACTCAGAGGGCCTATGGCTACACCTTC.

This chain links TRBV25-1 with TRBJ2-5; 9 positions match TRBD1. J gave up 1 base and V 8 bases, and 8 bases lay outside the gene matches. From germline, CDR1 is MGHDK and CDR2 SYGVNS. The CDR3 is 15 residues long. In nucleotides, the CDR3 is TGTGCCAGCGGACAGGGGTCGCTGTCCCAAGAGACCCAGTACTTC. Translated, it gives CASGQGSLSQETQYF.

This clone has a handful of counts. This rearrangement joins TRBV9 to TRBJ1-5; D not certain. V lost 0 bases and J 0 bases, leaving 7 bases between the germline ends. CDR1 is SGDLS, CDR2 YYNGEE, per germline. The CDR3 consists of 15 residues. The CDR3 sequence: CASSVDGVSNQPQHF. The CDR3 nucleotides read TGTGCCAGCAGCGTAGACGGAGTTAGCAATCAGCCCCAGCATTTT.

The rearrangement links TRBV5-6 to TRBJ1-3; TRBD1 might be the D (6 bases). Germline loops: CDR1 SGHDT, CDR2 YYEEEE. Deletions cut 3 bases from V and 4 bases from J, with 11 bases between. The CDR3 consists of 14 residues. The CDR3 loop is CASSSQGTGNTIYF. DNA for the CDR3: TGTGCCAGCAGCTCACAGGGTACGGGAAACACCATATATTTT. The variable domain in full, completed from reference TRBV5-6 and TRBJ1-3, reads DAGVTQSPTHLIKTRGQQVTLRCSPKSGHDTVSWYQQALGQGPQFIFQYYEEEERQRGNFPDRFSGHQFPNYSSELNVNALLLGDSALYLCASSSQGTGNTIYFGEGSWLTVV.

In this sample, this clone turned up once. This chain links TRBV27 with TRBJ2-7; 7 bases are a match to TRBD1. This CDR3 has 14 amino acids. Trimming cost V 2 bases and J 3 bases; bases outside gene matches: 4. Germline values: CDR1 MNHEY, CDR2 SMNVEV (reference sequence). DNA of the CDR3: TGTGCCAGCAGTTTAGGAGACAGGGTCTACGAGCAGTACTTC. It yields the protein CASSLGDRVYEQYF.

The chain joins TRBV28 to TRBJ1-2, with 7 positions matching TRBD1. This CDR3 is built from 12 residues. Germline V gene lookup returns CDR1 MDHEN and CDR2 SYDVKM. V shed 6 bases and J 8 bases; nucleotides not matched to a gene: 6. CDR3 nucleotides: TGTGCCAGCAGGCGGACAGGAAGAGGCTACACCTTC. Its translation: CASRRTGRGYTF.

The V and J genes are TRBV7-8 and TRBJ1-1, with 7 bases identical to TRBD1. Germline values: CDR1 SGHVS, CDR2 FQNEAQ. The CDR3 loop spans 14 amino acids. V trimming: 1 base; J trimming: 1 base; junction bases outside the gene matches: 0. CDR3: CASSLGQGNTEAFF. The CDR3 bases are TGTGCCAGCAGCTTAGGACAGGGGAACACTGAAGCTTTCTTT.

The CDR3 reads CASSRTTGNNEKLFF. CDR3 in DNA: TGTGCCAGCAGCCGAACGACGGGGAATAATGAAAAACTGTTTTTT. The chain joins TRBV9 to TRBJ1-4; D is unresolved. Germline V lookup: CDR1 SGDLS, CDR2 YYNGEE. Trimming left V 4 bases short and J 4 bases short, with 14 bases between. The CDR3 is 15 amino acids.

The CDR3 region has the DNA TGTGCCAGCAGTTACCCAGGGGGAGCCTACGAGCAGTACTTC. It yields the protein CASSYPGGAYEQYF. The V call is TRBV6-5, the J call TRBJ2-7; 7 bases fit TRBD1. V lost 2 bases and J lost 2; bases outside the gene matches: 3. This CDR3 comprises 14 residues. Germline V gene data show CDR1 as MNHEY and CDR2 as SVGAGI.

In this sample, this clone turned up a few times. V is TRBV6-5 and J is TRBJ1-4; a weak D match, TRBD1 (6 bases). V was clipped by 10 bases and J by 7 bases, with 16 bases between them. This CDR3 comprises 13 residues. Per the germline V gene, CDR1 is MNHEY and CDR2 is SVGAGI. The DNA for the CDR3 is TGTGCCACTTACAGGGCTAGGGGTGAAAAACTGTTTTTT. Protein product: CATYRARGEKLFF.

The chain has TRBV6-6 and TRBJ2-7, with D possibly TRBD2 on 5 matching bases. Looked up from germline, CDR1 is MNHNY and CDR2 is SVGAGI (reference sequence). This CDR3 region has 15 residues. Trimming left V 0 bases short and J 1 base short, with 10 bases between. For the CDR3, the DNA is TGTGCCAGCAGTTACTCGGCGGGCCGTTCCTACGAGCAGTACTTC. This translates into CASSYSAGRSYEQYF.

This sequence joins TRBV7-2 and TRBJ2-6; no clear D. Between the trimmed V and J ends, which lost 4 bases and 4 bases, there was a span of 14 bases. CDR1 is SGHTA and CDR2 is FQGNSA in the germline V gene. CDR3 length: 16 amino acids. The CDR3 DNA is TGTGCCAGCAGCTACCGACTGGCCTCAGGGGCCAACGTCCTGACTTTC. It codes for CASSYRLASGANVLTF.

The V gene is TRBV6-6, the J gene TRBJ2-7, with 9 bases matching TRBD1. J was trimmed by 7 bases and V by 5 bases; bases with no gene match: 12. The germline V gene encodes CDR1 MNHNY and CDR2 SVGAGI (reference sequence). This CDR3 has 15 residues. The CDR3 nucleotides read TGTGCCAGCAGTCCACCGGGACAGGGATTAGGGGAGCAGTACTTC. Translated, it gives CASSPPGQGLGEQYF.

This chain links TRBV6-6 with TRBJ1-5; the match to TRBD1 covers 8 bases. Germline CDR1 is MNHNY and CDR2 is SVGAGI (reference sequence). V lost 5 bases, J lost 3 bases, and 6 bases stayed unmatched. CDR3 length: 15 residues. The CDR3 DNA sequence: TGTGCCAGCAGTACGGACAGGGACCCCAATCAGCCCCAGCATTTT. Its translation: CASSTDRDPNQPQHF.

This chain links TRBV30 with TRBJ2-7; 7 nucleotides line up with TRBD1. The V segment lost 2 bases and the J segment 0 bases; nucleotides outside the gene matches: 7. The CDR3 has 15 residues. CDR1 GTSNPN and CDR2 SVGIG come from the germline V gene (reference sequence). The CDR3 coding sequence is TGTGCCTGGAGTTCCCTACAGGGGACCTCCTACGAGCAGTACTTC. This gives the protein CAWSSLQGTSYEQYF. Filled out from reference TRBV30 and TRBJ2-7, the complete variable domain reads SQTIHQWPATLVQPVGSPLSLECTVEGTSNPNLYWYRQAAGRGLQLLFYSVGIGQISSEVPQNLSASRPQDRQFILSSKKLLLSDSGFYLCAWSSLQGTSYEQYFGPGTRLTVT.

This clone was found many times. V usage is TRBV6-4 and J usage is TRBJ2-3; D gene ambiguous. The CDR3 has 14 amino acids. Trimming pared 6 bases from V and 6 bases from J, leaving 16 bases between. In germline, CDR1 is MRHNA, CDR2 SNTAGT. The CDR3 DNA is TGTGCCAGCAGCCAGACGGCCGAGGCGGATACGCAGTATTTT. It translates to CASSQTAEADTQYF.

The chain has TRBV7-6 and TRBJ1-4; the D is unclear. Trimming took off 6 bases at V and 10 bases at J, with 33 bases between the two ends. There are 19 residues in the CDR3. The germline CDR1 and CDR2 sequences are SGHVS and FNYEAQ. In DNA, the CDR3 is TGTGCCAGCAGTCTCGCCCCAGGAGGGTCGTCTGCCTCTACAACAAAACTGTTTTTT. This encodes CASSLAPGGSSASTTKLFF.

The chain has TRBV7-2 and TRBJ2-3; 7 nucleotides match TRBD2. Unmatched junction bases numbered 11, after V lost 3 bases and J lost 5 bases. The CDR3 spans 16 residues. Per germline, CDR1 SGHTA and CDR2 FQGNSA. Written as DNA, the CDR3 is TGTGCCAGCAGCTTTTTATCTGGCGGGAGAGGAGATACGCAGTATTTT. Its protein is CASSFLSGGRGDTQYF.

V and J are TRBV6-1 and TRBJ2-7; maybe TRBD2 (5 bases). The CDR3 has 16 residues. Germline V lookup: CDR1 MNHNS, CDR2 SASEGT. V was trimmed by 4 bases and J by 2 bases, leaving 18 bases between them. The CDR3, as DNA: TGTGCCAGCAGTGCCCCCGGAGGTCCCCGGGCCTACGAGCAGTACTTC. Residues: CASSAPGGPRAYEQYF.

This chain links TRBV10-3 with TRBJ2-7, with D possibly being TRBD1 (6 bases). This CDR3 has 13 residues. V was trimmed by 8 bases and J by 2 bases, leaving 13 bases between them. Germline values: CDR1 ENHRY, CDR2 SYGVKD. Here the CDR3 reads CAIGQGSPYEQYF. For the CDR3, the DNA is TGTGCCATCGGCCAGGGGAGTCCCTACGAGCAGTACTTC.

The J gene is TRBJ2-2, the V gene TRBV7-2; 11 nucleotides align to TRBD2. The CDR3 is 15 residues long. CDR1 and CDR2 (germline): SGHTA, FQGNSA. The junction had 3 bases not matched to a gene; V was cut back by 3 bases and J by 6 bases. CDR3 protein: CASSFSGGAPGELFF. The CDR3 DNA follows: TGTGCCAGCAGCTTTAGCGGGGGGGCCCCCGGGGAGCTGTTTTTT. Together with reference TRBV7-2 and TRBJ2-2, the CDR3 gives the full variable domain: GAGVSQSPSNKVTEKGKDVELRCDPISGHTALYWYRQSLGQGLEFLIYFQGNSAPDKSGLPSDRFSAERTGGSVSTLTIQRTQQEDSAVYLCASSFSGGAPGELFFGEGSRLTVL.

The chain has TRBV7-7 and TRBJ2-1; TRBD2 might be the D (6 bases). The CDR3 runs to 14 residues. Trimming pared 5 bases from V and 9 bases from J, leaving 17 bases between. Germline values: CDR1 SSHAT, CDR2 FNYEAQ (reference sequence). In DNA form, the CDR3 reads TGTGCCAGCAGCGATTCGGGCGGGGCGGGTGAGCAGTTCTTC. As protein: CASSDSGGAGEQFF.

V and J are TRBV4-2 and TRBJ2-7; 8 bases are shared with TRBD2. The CDR3 loop spans 15 amino acids. The V gene's germline CDR1 is LGHNA and CDR2 YNFKEQ. Trimming took 4 bases from V and 4 from J; bases not matched to a gene: 9. CDR3 in DNA: TGTGCCAGCAGCCCTCCGGGACTAGGACGGTACGAGCAGTACTTC. Translated: CASSPPGLGRYEQYF.

The chain couples TRBV5-1 to TRBJ2-3, with 7 bases fitting TRBD2. The CDR3 extends over 15 amino acids. The trim removed 0 bases at V and 1 base at J, leaving 2 bases unmatched. The germline CDR1 and CDR2 sequences are SGHRS and YFSETQ. The CDR3 spells CASSLDSGGTDTQYF. CDR3 in DNA: TGCGCCAGCAGCTTGGACAGCGGGGGCACAGATACGCAGTATTTT.

V gene TRBV7-2 combines with J gene TRBJ2-1; D is uncertain. The CDR3 length is 13 residues. Deletions cut 3 bases from V and 4 bases from J, with 7 bases between. Germline lookup yields CDR1 SGHTA and CDR2 FQGNSA. The CDR3 DNA is TGTGCCAGCAGCTTCGGTCGATACAATGAGCAGTTCTTC. Protein: CASSFGRYNEQFF. Full variable domain (missing parts from reference TRBV7-2 and TRBJ2-1): GAGVSQSPSNKVTEKGKDVELRCDPISGHTALYWYRQSLGQGLEFLIYFQGNSAPDKSGLPSDRFSAERTGGSVSTLTIQRTQQEDSAVYLCASSFGRYNEQFFGPGTRLTVL.